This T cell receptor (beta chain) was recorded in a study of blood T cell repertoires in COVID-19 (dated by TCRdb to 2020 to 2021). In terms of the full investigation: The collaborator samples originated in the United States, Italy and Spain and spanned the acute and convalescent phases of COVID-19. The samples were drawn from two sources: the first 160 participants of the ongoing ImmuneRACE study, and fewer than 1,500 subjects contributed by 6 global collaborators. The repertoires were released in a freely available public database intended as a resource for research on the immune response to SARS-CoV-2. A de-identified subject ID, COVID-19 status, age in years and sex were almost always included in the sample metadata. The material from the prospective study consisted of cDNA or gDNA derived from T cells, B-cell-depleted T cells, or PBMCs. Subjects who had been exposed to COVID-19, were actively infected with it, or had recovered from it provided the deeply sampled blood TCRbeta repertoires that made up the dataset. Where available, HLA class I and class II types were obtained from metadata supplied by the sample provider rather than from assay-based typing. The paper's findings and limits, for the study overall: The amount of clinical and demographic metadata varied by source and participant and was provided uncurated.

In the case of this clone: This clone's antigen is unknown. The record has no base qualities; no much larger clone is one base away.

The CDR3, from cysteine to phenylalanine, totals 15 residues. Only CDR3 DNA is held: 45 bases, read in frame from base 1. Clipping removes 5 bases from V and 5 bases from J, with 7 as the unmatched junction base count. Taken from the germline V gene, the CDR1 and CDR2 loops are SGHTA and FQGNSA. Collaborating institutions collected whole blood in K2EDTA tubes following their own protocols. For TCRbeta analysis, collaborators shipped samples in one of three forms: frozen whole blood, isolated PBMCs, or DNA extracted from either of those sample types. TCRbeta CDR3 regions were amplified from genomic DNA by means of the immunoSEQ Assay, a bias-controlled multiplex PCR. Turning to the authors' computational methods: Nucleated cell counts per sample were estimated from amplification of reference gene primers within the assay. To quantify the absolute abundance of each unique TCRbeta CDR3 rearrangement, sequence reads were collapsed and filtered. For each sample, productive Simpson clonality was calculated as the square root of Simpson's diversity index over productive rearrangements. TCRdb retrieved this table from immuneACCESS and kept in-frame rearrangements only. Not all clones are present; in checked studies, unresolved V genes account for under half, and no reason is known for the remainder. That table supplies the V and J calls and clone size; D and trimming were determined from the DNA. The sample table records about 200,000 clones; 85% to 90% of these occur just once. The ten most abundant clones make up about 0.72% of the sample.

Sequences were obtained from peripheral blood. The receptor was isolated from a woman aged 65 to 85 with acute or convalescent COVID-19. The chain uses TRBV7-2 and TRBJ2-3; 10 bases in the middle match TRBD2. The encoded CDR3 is CASSPASGSLDTQYF. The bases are TGTGCCAGCAGCCCCGCTAGCGGGAGTCTAGATACGCAGTATTTT.